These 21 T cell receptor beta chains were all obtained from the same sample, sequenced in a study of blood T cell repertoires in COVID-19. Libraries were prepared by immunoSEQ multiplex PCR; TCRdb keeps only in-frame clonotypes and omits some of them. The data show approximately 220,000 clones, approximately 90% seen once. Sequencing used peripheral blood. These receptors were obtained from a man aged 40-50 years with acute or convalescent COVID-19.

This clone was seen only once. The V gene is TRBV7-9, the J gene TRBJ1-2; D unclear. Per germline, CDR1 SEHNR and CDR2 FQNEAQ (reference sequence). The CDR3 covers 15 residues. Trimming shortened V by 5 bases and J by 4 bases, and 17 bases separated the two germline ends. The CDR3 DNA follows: TGTGCCAGCAGCCCACCCCCCGGCACAGTCTATGGCTACACCTTC. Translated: CASSPPPGTVYGYTF.

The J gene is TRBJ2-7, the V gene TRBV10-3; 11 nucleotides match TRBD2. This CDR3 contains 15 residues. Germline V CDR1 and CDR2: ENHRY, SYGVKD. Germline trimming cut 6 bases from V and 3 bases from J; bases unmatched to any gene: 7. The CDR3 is CAIRSSGGTLYEQYF. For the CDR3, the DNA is TGTGCCATCAGATCTAGCGGGGGGACCCTCTACGAGCAGTACTTC.

CDR3 nucleotide sequence: TGTGCCAGCACCGACAGCGTCTACTATACCTCTGGGGCCAACGTCCTGACTTTC. This codes for CASTDSVYYTSGANVLTF. The rearrangement uses TRBV7-6 and TRBJ2-6, with D maybe TRBD1 (5 bases). The CDR3 has 18 amino acids. Deletions cut 7 bases from V and 0 bases from J, with 19 bases between. From germline, CDR1 is SGHVS and CDR2 FNYEAQ.

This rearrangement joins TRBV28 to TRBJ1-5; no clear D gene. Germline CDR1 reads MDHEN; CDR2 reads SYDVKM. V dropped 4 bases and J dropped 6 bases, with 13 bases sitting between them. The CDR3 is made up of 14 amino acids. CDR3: CASSSFFGIQPQHF. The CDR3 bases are TGTGCCAGCAGTTCATTCTTCGGTATTCAGCCCCAGCATTTT.

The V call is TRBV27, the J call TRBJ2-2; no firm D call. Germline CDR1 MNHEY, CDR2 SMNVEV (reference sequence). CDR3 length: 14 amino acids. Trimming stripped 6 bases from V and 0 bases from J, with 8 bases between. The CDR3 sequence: CASRLRANTGELFF. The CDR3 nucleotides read TGTGCCAGCAGGCTTAGAGCGAACACCGGGGAGCTGTTTTTT.

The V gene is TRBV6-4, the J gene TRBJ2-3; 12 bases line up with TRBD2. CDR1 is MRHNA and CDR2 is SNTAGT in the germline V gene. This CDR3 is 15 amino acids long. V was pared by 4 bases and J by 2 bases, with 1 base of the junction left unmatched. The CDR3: CASSASGGATDTQYF. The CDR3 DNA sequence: TGTGCCAGCAGTGCTAGCGGGGGGGCCACAGATACGCAGTATTTT.

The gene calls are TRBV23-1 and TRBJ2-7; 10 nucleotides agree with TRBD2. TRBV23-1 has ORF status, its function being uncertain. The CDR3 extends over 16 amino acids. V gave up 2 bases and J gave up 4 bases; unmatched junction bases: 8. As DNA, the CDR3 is TGCGCCAGCAGTCAAACCCAGCGGGAGGGCCTTTACGAGCAGTACTTC. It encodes CASSQTQREGLYEQYF.

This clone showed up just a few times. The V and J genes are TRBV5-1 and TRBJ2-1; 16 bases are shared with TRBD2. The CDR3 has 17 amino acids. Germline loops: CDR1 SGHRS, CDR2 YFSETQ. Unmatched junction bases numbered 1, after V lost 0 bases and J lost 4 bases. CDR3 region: CASSLVGLAGGYNEQFF. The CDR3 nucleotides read TGCGCCAGCAGCTTGGTGGGACTAGCGGGGGGGTACAATGAGCAGTTCTTC.

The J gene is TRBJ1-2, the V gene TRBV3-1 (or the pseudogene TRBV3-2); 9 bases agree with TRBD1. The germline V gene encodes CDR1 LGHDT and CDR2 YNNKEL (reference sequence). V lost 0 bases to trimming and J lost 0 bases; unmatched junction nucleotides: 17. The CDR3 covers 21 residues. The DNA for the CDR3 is TGTGCCAGCAGCCAAGACGAGAGTGGGACAGGGAGTTCTCTGTCTAACTATGGCTACACCTTC. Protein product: CASSQDESGTGSSLSNYGYTF.

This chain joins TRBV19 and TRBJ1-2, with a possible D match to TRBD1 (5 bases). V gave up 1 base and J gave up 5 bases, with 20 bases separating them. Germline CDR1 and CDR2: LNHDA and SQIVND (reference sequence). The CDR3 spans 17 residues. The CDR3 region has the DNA TGTGCCAGTAGTATAGGGGGTAGGAGGGGAGATCGTTATGGCTACACCTTC. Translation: CASSIGGRRGDRYGYTF.

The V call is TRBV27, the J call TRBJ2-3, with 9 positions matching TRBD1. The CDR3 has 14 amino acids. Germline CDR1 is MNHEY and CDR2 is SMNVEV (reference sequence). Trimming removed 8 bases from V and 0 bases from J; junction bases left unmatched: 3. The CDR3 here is CASWTGASTDTQYF. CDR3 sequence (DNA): TGTGCCAGCTGGACAGGGGCTAGCACAGATACGCAGTATTTT.

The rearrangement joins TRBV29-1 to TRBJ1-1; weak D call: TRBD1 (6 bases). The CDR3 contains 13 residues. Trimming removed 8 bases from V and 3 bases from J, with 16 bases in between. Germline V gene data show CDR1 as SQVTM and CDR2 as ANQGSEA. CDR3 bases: TGCAGCCTTCGGACAGTTGGGTACACTGAAGCTTTCTTT. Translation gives CSLRTVGYTEAFF.

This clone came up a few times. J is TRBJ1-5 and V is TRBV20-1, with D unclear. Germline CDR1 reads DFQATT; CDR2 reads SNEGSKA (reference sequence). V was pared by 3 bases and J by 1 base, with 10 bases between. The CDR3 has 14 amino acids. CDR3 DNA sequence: TGCAGTGCTAGTACCGGTTTAAGCAATCAGCCCCAGCATTTT. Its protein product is CSASTGLSNQPQHF.

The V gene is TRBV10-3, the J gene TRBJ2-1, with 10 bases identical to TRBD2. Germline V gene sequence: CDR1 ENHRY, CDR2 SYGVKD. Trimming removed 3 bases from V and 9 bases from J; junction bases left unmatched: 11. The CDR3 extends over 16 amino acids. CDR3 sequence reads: CAISDLLAGAPSEQFF. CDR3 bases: TGTGCCATCAGTGACCTCCTAGCGGGAGCACCGAGTGAGCAGTTCTTC.

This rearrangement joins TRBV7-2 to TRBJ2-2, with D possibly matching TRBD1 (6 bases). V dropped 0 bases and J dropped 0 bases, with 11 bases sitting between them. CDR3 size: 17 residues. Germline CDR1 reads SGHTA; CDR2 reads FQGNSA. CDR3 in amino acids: CASSLAGRGTNTGELFF. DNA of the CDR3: TGTGCCAGCAGCTTAGCTGGAAGGGGGACGAACACCGGGGAGCTGTTTTTT.

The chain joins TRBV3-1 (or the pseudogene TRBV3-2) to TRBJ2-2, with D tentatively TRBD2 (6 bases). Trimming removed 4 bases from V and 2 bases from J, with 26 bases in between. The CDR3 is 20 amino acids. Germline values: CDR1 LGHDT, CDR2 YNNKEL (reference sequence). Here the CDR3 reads CASSLLGTPEPNDNTGELFF. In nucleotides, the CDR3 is TGTGCCAGCAGCCTATTAGGGACTCCGGAGCCGAACGATAACACCGGGGAGCTGTTTTTT.

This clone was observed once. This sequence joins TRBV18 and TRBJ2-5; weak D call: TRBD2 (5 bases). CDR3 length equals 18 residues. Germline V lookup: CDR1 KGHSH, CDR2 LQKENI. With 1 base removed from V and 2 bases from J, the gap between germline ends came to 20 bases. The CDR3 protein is CASSPQERTSWNQETQYF. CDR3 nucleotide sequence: TGTGCCAGCTCACCACAGGAGCGGACGAGCTGGAATCAAGAGACCCAGTACTTC.

CDR3 loop: CASSGRQGWEQYF. CDR3 DNA sequence: TGTGCCAGCAGTGGACGACAGGGATGGGAGCAGTACTTC. This sequence joins TRBV2 and TRBJ2-7; 7 positions match TRBD1. This CDR3 has 13 residues. The germline CDR1 and CDR2 sequences are SNHLY and FYNNEI. V lost 4 bases and J lost 7; bases outside the gene matches: 7.

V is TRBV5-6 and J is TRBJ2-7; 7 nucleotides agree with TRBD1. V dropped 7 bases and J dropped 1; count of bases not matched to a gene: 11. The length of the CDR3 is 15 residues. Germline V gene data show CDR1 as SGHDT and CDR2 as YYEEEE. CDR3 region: CASQSGTVESYEQYF. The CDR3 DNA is TGTGCCAGCCAGTCAGGGACAGTAGAGTCCTACGAGCAGTACTTC.

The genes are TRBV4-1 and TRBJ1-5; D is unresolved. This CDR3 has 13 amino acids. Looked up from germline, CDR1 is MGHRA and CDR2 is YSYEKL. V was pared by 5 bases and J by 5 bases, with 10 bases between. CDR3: CASSIMEDQPQHF. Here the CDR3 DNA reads TGCGCCAGCAGCATCATGGAGGATCAGCCCCAGCATTTT.

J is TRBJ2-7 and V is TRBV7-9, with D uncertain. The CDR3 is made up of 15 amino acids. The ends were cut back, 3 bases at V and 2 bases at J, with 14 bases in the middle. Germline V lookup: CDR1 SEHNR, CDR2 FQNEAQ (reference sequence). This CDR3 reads CASSFTHAVPYEQYF. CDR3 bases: TGTGCCAGCAGCTTTACTCACGCGGTACCCTACGAGCAGTACTTC.